This record covers a single T cell receptor (beta chain). The data are from a study of blood T cell repertoires in COVID-19. Study summary: The United States, Italy and Spain were the sources of the acute and convalescent COVID-19 samples. The cDNA or gDNA used as material had been derived from T cells, B-cell-depleted T cells, or PBMCs.

Seattle enrolled patients during active infection and tracked them longitudinally. Libraries were prepared by immunoSEQ multiplex PCR; TCRdb keeps only in-frame clonotypes and omits some of them. Of 150,000 to 200,000 clones listed, approximately 94% are singletons. Between the trimmed V and J ends, which lost 3 bases and 4 bases, there was a span of 12 bases. The CDR3 covers 14 residues. Germline lookup yields CDR1 LNHDA and CDR2 SQIVND (reference sequence). The clonotype comes from a man aged 25-45 years with COVID-19, enrolled during active disease. Source material: peripheral blood. The V and J genes are TRBV19 and TRBJ1-1; D remains unclear. Here the CDR3 reads CASSMALGGTEAFF. The CDR3, as DNA: TGTGCCAGTAGTATGGCCCTAGGCGGCACTGAAGCTTTCTTT.